This T cell receptor (beta chain) was observed in a study of T-cell reconstitution after alpha-beta-depleted transplantation in children. Regarding this clonotype: Its antigen is undetermined.

Study-wide results and caveats: Reported findings indicate that, about two months after transplant, alpha-beta T cells came from several hundred expanded clones, which were derived from non-depleted graft cells. In some patients, recipient T cells and intrathymic progenitors surviving conditioning explained high day-60 diversity. A year had passed since transplant, and T-cell counts and diversity by then came mostly from newly produced T cells.

Molecular barcoding with unique molecular identifiers was used for the TCRbeta library. TCRdb itself ran the PCR reads through MiXCR, one entry per CDR3 protein. The sample has around 450,000 distinct CDR3 sequences; 15% to 20% are singletons. CDR3 length: 15 amino acids. V was cut by 9 bases and J by 0 bases, with 15 bases left in between. Germline V gene data show CDR1 as LNHDA and CDR2 as SQIVND (reference sequence). The V call is TRBV19, the J call TRBJ2-4, with D hard to call. Sequences were derived from PBMCs, mostly from graft donor cells, sampled 360 days after TCRalphabeta/CD19-depleted stem cell transplant. The source is a boy under two years old who had a stem cell transplant for Wiskott-Aldrich syndrome, so the T cells may come from the graft donor. This chain's CDR3 is CASTGFGVAKNIQYF. The CDR3 DNA sequence: TGTGCCAGCACCGGCTTCGGAGTAGCCAAAAACATTCAGTACTTC. The whole variable domain, filled in from reference TRBV19 and TRBJ2-4, reads DGGITQSPKYLFRKEGQNVTLSCEQNLNHDAMYWYRQDPGQGLRLIYYSQIVNDFQKGDIAEGYSVSREKKESFPLTVTSAQKNPTAFYLCASTGFGVAKNIQYFGAGTRLSVL.